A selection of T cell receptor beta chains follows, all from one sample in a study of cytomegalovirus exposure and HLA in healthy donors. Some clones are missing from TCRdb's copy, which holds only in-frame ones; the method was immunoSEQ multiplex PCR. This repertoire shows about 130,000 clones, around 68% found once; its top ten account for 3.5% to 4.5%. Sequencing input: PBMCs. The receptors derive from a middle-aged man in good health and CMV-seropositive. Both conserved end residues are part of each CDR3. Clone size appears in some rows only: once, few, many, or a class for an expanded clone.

CDR3 protein: CASTARANQPQHF
V gene: TRBV27
clone size: NA
J gene: TRBJ1-5

CDR3 protein: CASSGTGQGRYF
V gene: TRBV7-9
clone size: once
J gene: TRBJ2-3

CDR3 protein: CASTVPGQNYGYTF
V gene: TRBV5-6
clone size: NA
J gene: TRBJ1-2

CDR3 protein: CASSIQREAHNEQFF
V gene: TRBV27
clone size: NA
J gene: TRBJ2-1

CDR3 protein: CASSPRGYGYTF
V gene: TRBV28
clone size: NA
J gene: TRBJ1-2

CDR3 protein: CAWRLGQGGEAFF
V gene: TRBV30
clone size: few
J gene: TRBJ1-1

CDR3 protein: CASSSPWTGGYEQYF
V gene: TRBV27
clone size: NA
J gene: TRBJ2-7

CDR3 protein: CASSLRGAVLGRANTEAFF
V gene: TRBV28
clone size: NA
J gene: TRBJ1-1

CDR3 protein: CASSISGSGSVYNEQFF
V gene: TRBV19
clone size: NA
J gene: TRBJ2-1

CDR3 protein: CATSRDQGGYEQYF
V gene: TRBV15
clone size: few
J gene: TRBJ2-7

CDR3 protein: CASSPLAGVSYNEQFF
V gene: TRBV7-2
clone size: NA
J gene: TRBJ2-1

CDR3 protein: CASRRQGADYGYTF
V gene: TRBV2
clone size: NA
J gene: TRBJ1-2

CDR3 protein: CASSGLGQQETQYF
V gene: TRBV27
clone size: NA
J gene: TRBJ2-5

CDR3 protein: CASTGYNEQFF
V gene: TRBV19
clone size: NA
J gene: TRBJ2-1

CDR3 protein: CASSPGTSGGLYNEQFF
V gene: TRBV5-1
clone size: few
J gene: TRBJ2-1

CDR3 protein: CASSFEGFRPYEQYF
V gene: TRBV5-1
clone size: once
J gene: TRBJ2-7

CDR3 protein: CASGRVGETQYF
V gene: TRBV6-5
clone size: NA
J gene: TRBJ2-5

CDR3 protein: CASSLPGQLRYEQYF
V gene: TRBV28
clone size: NA
J gene: TRBJ2-7

CDR3 protein: CASSAKHQQDSGANVLTF
V gene: TRBV6-4
clone size: NA
J gene: TRBJ2-6

CDR3 protein: CASSRQGAPEKLFF
V gene: TRBV6-1
clone size: NA
J gene: TRBJ1-4

CDR3 protein: CASSPTGGLYEQYF
V gene: TRBV18
clone size: NA
J gene: TRBJ2-7

CDR3 protein: CAWSVLRGNSPLHF
V gene: TRBV30
clone size: NA
J gene: TRBJ1-6

CDR3 protein: CASSALAGTLNEQFF
V gene: TRBV9
clone size: NA
J gene: TRBJ2-1

CDR3 protein: CASSPRQGISSYEQYF
V gene: TRBV9
clone size: NA
J gene: TRBJ2-7

CDR3 protein: CASSQVSSGRGEQFF
V gene: TRBV14
clone size: NA
J gene: TRBJ2-1

CDR3 protein: CASSEGGGVGNEQFF
V gene: TRBV11-3
clone size: NA
J gene: TRBJ2-1

CDR3 protein: CASSEGQDSIPWQYF
V gene: TRBV9
clone size: NA
J gene: TRBJ2-3

CDR3 protein: CASSPDWVRRTDTQYF
V gene: TRBV19
clone size: few
J gene: TRBJ2-3

CDR3 protein: CASRASGSTDTQYF
V gene: TRBV13
clone size: NA
J gene: TRBJ2-3

CDR3 protein: CAISWDSTEKLFF
V gene: TRBV10-3
clone size: few
J gene: TRBJ1-4

CDR3 protein: CASSGIAGTETQYF
V gene: TRBV5-1
clone size: NA
J gene: TRBJ2-5

CDR3 protein: CASSLRQPGYGYTF
V gene: TRBV5-5
clone size: NA
J gene: TRBJ1-2

CDR3 protein: CASSIFGSGTGELFF
V gene: TRBV19
clone size: NA
J gene: TRBJ2-2

CDR3 protein: CASSTYKGQRNTIYF
V gene: TRBV19
clone size: NA
J gene: TRBJ1-3

CDR3 protein: CASSSYTGTSPYNEQFF
V gene: TRBV5-4
clone size: NA
J gene: TRBJ2-1

CDR3 protein: CASSLMAGAEQYF
V gene: TRBV7-3
clone size: NA
J gene: TRBJ2-7

CDR3 protein: CASSLRGSEAFF
V gene: TRBV13
clone size: NA
J gene: TRBJ1-1

CDR3 protein: CASSPGQDQETQYF
V gene: TRBV7-9
clone size: NA
J gene: TRBJ2-5